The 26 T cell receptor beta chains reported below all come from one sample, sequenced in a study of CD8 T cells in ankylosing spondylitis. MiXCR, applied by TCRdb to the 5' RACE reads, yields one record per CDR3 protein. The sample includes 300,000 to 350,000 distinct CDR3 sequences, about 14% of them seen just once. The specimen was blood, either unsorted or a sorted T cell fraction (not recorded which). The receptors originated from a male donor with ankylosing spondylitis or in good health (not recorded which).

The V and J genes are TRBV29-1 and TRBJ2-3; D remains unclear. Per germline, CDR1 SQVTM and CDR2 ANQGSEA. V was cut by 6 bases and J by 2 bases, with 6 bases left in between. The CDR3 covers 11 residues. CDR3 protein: CSVDLTDTQYF. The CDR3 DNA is TGCAGCGTCGACCTCACAGATACGCAGTATTTT.

CDR3 sequence: CASSRTENQPQHF. The CDR3 bases are TGTGCCAGCTCACGCACAGAGAATCAGCCCCAGCATTTT. This sequence joins TRBV18 and TRBJ1-5; D is uncertain. Germline CDR1 is KGHSH and CDR2 is LQKENI. Trimming removed 4 bases at V and 4 bases at J, with 8 bases between. The CDR3 contains 13 residues.

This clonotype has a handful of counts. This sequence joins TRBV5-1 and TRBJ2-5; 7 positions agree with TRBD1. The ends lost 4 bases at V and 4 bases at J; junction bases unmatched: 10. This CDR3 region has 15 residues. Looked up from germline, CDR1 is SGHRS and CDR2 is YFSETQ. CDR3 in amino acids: CASSRATGNGETQYF. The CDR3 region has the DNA TGCGCCAGCAGCCGGGCGACAGGGAACGGAGAGACCCAGTACTTC.

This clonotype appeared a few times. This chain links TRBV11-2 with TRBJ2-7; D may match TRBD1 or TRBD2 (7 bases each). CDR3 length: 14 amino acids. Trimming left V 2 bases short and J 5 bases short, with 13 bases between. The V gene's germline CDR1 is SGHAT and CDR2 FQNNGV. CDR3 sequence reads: CASSLHPGGDEQYF. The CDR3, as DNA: TGTGCCAGCAGCTTACACCCAGGGGGGGACGAGCAGTACTTC.

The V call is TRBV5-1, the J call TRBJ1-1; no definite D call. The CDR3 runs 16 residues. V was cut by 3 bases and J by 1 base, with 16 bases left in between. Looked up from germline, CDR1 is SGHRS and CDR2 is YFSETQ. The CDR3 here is CASSSDNRRGNTEAFF. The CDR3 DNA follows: TGCGCCAGCAGCTCCGATAACCGCCGGGGGAACACTGAAGCTTTCTTT.

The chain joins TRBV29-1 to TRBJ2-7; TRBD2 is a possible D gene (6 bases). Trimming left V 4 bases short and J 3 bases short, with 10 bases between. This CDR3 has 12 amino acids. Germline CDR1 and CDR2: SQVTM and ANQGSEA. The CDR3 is CSVVQGGYEQYF. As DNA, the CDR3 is TGCAGCGTTGTCCAGGGAGGCTACGAGCAGTACTTC.

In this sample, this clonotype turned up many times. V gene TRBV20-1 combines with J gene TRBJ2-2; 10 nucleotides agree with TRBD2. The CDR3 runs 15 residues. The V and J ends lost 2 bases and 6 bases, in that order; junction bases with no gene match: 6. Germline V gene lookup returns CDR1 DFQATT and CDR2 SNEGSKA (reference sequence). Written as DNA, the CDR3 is TGCAGTGCTAGAAGCGGGACTAGCGACCCCGGGGAGCTGTTTTTT. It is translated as CSARSGTSDPGELFF.

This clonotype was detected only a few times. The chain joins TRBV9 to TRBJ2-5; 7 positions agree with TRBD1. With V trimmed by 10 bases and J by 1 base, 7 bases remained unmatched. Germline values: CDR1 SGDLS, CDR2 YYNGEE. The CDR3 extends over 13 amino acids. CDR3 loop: CASTRGLQETQYF. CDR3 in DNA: TGTGCCTCAACGAGGGGGCTCCAAGAGACCCAGTACTTC.

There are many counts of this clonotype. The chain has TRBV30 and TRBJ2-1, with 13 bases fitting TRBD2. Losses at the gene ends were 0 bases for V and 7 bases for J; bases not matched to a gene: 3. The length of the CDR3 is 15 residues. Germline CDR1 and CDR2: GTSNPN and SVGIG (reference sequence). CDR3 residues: CAWSVGLAGLNEQFF. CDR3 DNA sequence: TGTGCCTGGAGTGTGGGACTAGCGGGATTGAATGAGCAGTTCTTC.

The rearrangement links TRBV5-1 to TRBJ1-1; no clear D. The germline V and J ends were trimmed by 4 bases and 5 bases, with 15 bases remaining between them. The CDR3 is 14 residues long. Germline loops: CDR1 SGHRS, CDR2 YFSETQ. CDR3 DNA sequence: TGCGCCAGCAGCATATCCGGGAAAGGGACTGAAGCTTTCTTT. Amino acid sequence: CASSISGKGTEAFF.

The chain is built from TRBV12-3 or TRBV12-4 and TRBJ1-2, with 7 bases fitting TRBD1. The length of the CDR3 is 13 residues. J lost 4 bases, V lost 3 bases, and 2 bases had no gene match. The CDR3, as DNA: TGTGCCAGCAGTTTCGCAGGGGGCTATGGCTACACCTTC. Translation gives CASSFAGGYGYTF.

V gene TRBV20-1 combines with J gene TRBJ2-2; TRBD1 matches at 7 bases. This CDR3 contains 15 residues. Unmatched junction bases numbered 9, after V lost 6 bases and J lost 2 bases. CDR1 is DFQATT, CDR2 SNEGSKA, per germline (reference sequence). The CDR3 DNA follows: TGCAGTGCGAGGCAAGGGGGCACCAACACCGGGGAGCTGTTTTTT. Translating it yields CSARQGGTNTGELFF.

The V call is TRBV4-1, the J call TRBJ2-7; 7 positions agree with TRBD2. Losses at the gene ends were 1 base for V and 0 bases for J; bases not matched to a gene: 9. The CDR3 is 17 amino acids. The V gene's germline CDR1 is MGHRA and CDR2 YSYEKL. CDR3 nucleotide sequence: TGCGCCAGCAGCCAAGCCCAAAGCGGGGTAGGCTCCTACGAGCAGTACTTC. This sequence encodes CASSQAQSGVGSYEQYF.

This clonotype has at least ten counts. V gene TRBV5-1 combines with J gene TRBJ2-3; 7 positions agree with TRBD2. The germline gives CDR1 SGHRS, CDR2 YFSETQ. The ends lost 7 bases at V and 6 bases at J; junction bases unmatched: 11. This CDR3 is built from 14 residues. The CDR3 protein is CASGDTGGTDTQYF. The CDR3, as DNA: TGCGCCAGCGGTGACACCGGGGGGACGGATACGCAGTATTTT.

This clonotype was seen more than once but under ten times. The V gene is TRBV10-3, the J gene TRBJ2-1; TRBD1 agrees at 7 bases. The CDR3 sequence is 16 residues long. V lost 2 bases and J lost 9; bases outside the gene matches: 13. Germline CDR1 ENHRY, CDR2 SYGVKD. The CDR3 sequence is CAISEGNTGARAEQFF. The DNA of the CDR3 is TGTGCCATCAGTGAGGGAAACACAGGGGCGCGGGCTGAGCAGTTCTTC.

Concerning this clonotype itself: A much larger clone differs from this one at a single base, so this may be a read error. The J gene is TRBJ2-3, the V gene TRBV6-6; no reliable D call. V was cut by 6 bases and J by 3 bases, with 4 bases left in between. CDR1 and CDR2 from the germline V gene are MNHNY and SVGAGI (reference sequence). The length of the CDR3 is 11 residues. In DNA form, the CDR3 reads TGTGCCAGCAGGGAAACAGATACGCAGTATTTT. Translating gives CASRETDTQYF.

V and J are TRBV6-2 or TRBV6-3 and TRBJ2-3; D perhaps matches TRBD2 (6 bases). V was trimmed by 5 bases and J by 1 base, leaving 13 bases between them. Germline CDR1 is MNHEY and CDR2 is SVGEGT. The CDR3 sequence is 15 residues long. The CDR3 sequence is CASSPAGIGTDTQYF. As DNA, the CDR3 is TGTGCCAGCAGTCCCGCGGGGATTGGCACAGATACGCAGTATTTT.

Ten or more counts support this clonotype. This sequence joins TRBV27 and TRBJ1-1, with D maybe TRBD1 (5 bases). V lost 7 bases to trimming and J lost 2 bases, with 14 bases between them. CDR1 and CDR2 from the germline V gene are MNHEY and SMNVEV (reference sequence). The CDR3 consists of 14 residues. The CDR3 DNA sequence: TGTGCCAGCAATCGCCAGGGCCCTAACACTGAAGCTTTCTTT. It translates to CASNRQGPNTEAFF.

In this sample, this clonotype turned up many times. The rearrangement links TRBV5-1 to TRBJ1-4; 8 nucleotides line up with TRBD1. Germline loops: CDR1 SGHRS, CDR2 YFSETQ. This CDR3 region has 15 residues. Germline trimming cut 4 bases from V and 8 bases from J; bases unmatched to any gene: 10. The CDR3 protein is CASSLRSGGEEKLFF. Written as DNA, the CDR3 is TGCGCCAGCAGCCTCCGGTCAGGGGGCGAGGAAAAACTGTTTTTT.

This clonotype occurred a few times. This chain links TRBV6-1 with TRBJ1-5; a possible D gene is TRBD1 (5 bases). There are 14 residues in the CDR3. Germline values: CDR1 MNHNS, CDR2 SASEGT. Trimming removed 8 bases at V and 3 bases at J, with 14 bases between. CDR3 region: CASRGGGINQPQHF. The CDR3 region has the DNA TGTGCCAGCCGCGGCGGGGGGATCAATCAGCCCCAGCATTTT.

The CDR3 DNA is TGTGCCAGCAGCCAAGATAGGCTAGCGGGGACAGATACGCAGTATTTT. It encodes CASSQDRLAGTDTQYF. This sequence joins TRBV3-1 and TRBJ2-3, with 9 nucleotides matching TRBD2. Trimming took 0 bases from V and 3 from J; bases not matched to a gene: 4. The CDR3 totals 16 residues. Per the germline V gene, CDR1 is LGHDT and CDR2 is YNNKEL (reference sequence).

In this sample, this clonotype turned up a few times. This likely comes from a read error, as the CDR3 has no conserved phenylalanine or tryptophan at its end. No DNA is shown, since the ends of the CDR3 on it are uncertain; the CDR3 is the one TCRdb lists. CDR3 protein: CASSVDNHS. This chain connects TRBV9 to TRBJ1-6. The CDR3 extends over 9 residues, inclusive of both ends. Germline values: CDR1 SGDLS, CDR2 YYNGEE.

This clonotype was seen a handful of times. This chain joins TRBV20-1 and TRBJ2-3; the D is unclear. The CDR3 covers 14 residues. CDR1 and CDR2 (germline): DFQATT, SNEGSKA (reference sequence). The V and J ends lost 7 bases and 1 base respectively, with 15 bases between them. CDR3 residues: CSVPRQVRTDTQYF. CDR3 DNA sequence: TGCAGTGTTCCCCGGCAGGTGCGCACAGATACGCAGTATTTT.

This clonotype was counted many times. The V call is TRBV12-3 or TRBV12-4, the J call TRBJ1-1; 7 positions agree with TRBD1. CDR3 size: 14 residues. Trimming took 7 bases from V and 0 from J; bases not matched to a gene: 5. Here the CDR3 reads CASTWDSLNTEAFF. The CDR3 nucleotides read TGTGCCAGCACCTGGGACAGTTTGAACACTGAAGCTTTCTTT.

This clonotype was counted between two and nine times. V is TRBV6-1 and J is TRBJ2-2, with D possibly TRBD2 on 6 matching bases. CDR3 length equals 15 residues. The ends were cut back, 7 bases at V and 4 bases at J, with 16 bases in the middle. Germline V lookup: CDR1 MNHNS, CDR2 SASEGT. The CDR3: CASTRGGSATGELFF. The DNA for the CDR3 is TGTGCCAGCACCAGAGGAGGGAGTGCCACCGGGGAGCTGTTTTTT.

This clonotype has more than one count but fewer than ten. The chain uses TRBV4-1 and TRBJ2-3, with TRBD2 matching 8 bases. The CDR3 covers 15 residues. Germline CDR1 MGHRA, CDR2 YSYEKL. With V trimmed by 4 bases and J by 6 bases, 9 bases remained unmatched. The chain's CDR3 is CASSLASGFLDTQYF. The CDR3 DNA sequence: TGCGCCAGCAGCCTCGCTAGCGGGTTTCTGGATACGCAGTATTTT.